The 23 T cell receptor beta chains below were found in one sample sequenced in a study of radiotherapy plus CTLA-4 blockade in lung cancer. The data were produced by immunoSEQ multiplex PCR, yet TCRdb's version contains in-frame clones alone and is incomplete. This table holds tens of thousands of clones, over 70% found once. Sequenced material: peripheral blood, taken from a patient treated with radiotherapy plus ipilimumab. The receptors were gathered from a human donor with non-small cell lung cancer that progressed on radiotherapy plus ipilimumab.

This clone has only a few counts. The chain recombines TRBV19 with TRBJ2-6; weak D call: TRBD1 (6 bases). V lost 6 bases to trimming and J lost 0 bases, with 15 bases between them. The CDR3 sequence is 17 residues long. Germline CDR1 and CDR2: LNHDA and SQIVND (reference sequence). The CDR3 nucleotides read TGTGCCAGTAGCAGAGACAGGAGCTACTCTGGGGCCAACGTCCTGACTTTC. Amino acids: CASSRDRSYSGANVLTF.

The CDR3 here is CASSGGQGNNQPQHF. CDR3 nucleotide sequence: TGTGCCAGCAGTGGTGGGCAGGGTAACAATCAGCCCCAGCATTTT. The chain is built from TRBV6-1 and TRBJ1-5; TRBD1 is a possible D gene (5 bases). This CDR3 is built from 15 residues. The V gene's germline CDR1 is MNHNS and CDR2 SASEGT. Between the trimmed V and J ends, which lost 4 bases and 3 bases, there was a span of 13 bases.

This chain links TRBV27 with TRBJ2-7; 12 bases fit TRBD2. Germline V CDR1 and CDR2: MNHEY, SMNVEV (reference sequence). This CDR3 comprises 15 residues. Germline trimming cut 4 bases from V and 3 bases from J; bases unmatched to any gene: 4. The DNA of the CDR3 is TGTGCCAGCAGTTCCTGGACTAGCGGGATCTACGAGCAGTACTTC. It translates to CASSSWTSGIYEQYF.

This chain links TRBV13 with TRBJ1-1; D uncertain. The germline V gene encodes CDR1 PRHDT and CDR2 FYEKMQ (reference sequence). The germline V and J ends were trimmed by 2 bases and 5 bases, with 6 bases remaining between them. This CDR3 contains 12 residues. The CDR3 sequence is CASSLSRTEAFF. CDR3 sequence (DNA): TGTGCCAGCAGCTTATCGAGGACTGAAGCTTTCTTT. Using reference TRBV13 and TRBJ1-1 for the parts outside the CDR3, the full variable domain is AAGVIQSPRHLIKEKRETATLKCYPIPRHDTVYWYQQGPGQDPQFLISFYEKMQSDKGSIPDRFSAQQFSDYHSELNMSSLELGDSALYFCASSLSRTEAFFGQGTRLTVV.

The CDR3 nucleotides are TGTGCCAGCAGTCCCGGGTCTTGGGGCACTGAAGCTTTCTTT. It translates to CASSPGSWGTEAFF. The chain joins TRBV27 to TRBJ1-1; D is unresolved. This CDR3 has 14 amino acids. The V end lost 5 bases, the J end lost 4 bases, and 14 bases lay between the germline ends. CDR1 is MNHEY and CDR2 is SMNVEV in the germline V gene (reference sequence).

This chain joins TRBV7-2 and TRBJ2-5, with TRBD2 matching over 7 bases. This CDR3 has 14 residues. J gave up 5 bases and V 3 bases, and 6 bases lay outside the gene matches. Germline CDR1 is SGHTA and CDR2 is FQGNSA. The CDR3 reads CASSFQRGGETQYF. CDR3 DNA sequence: TGTGCCAGCAGCTTCCAGCGGGGAGGGGAGACCCAGTACTTC.

In this sample, this clone turned up once. The V and J genes are TRBV7-2 and TRBJ2-2; the D gene is possibly TRBD1 (7 bases). There are 16 residues in the CDR3. Trimming cost V 5 bases and J 6 bases, with 19 bases left between them. The V gene's germline CDR1 is SGHTA and CDR2 FQGNSA. The CDR3 nucleotides are TGTGCCAGCAGCGCAAGGGACAGTAGGAGGGCCGGGGAGCTGTTTTTT. Its translation is CASSARDSRRAGELFF.

The genes are TRBV20-1 and TRBJ1-1; D gene uncertain. Trimming stripped 3 bases from V and 6 bases from J, with 8 bases between. The CDR3 has 11 residues. From germline, CDR1 is DFQATT and CDR2 SNEGSKA (reference sequence). The CDR3 region is CSARTLAEAFF. The CDR3 coding sequence is TGCAGTGCTAGGACGCTAGCTGAAGCTTTCTTT.

The count of this clone is one. V and J are TRBV28 and TRBJ1-5, with 8 positions matching TRBD1. Trimming at V came to 6 bases and at J to 5 bases, leaving 9 bases not matched to a gene. Germline loops: CDR1 MDHEN, CDR2 SYDVKM. The CDR3 runs 15 residues. This chain's CDR3 is CASSLSTGGDQPQHF. DNA for the CDR3: TGTGCCAGCAGCCTCTCTACAGGGGGGGATCAGCCCCAGCATTTT.

The chain uses TRBV7-9 and TRBJ2-5, with D maybe TRBD2 (5 bases). Germline loops: CDR1 SEHNR, CDR2 FQNEAQ (reference sequence). The CDR3 length is 13 residues. V was pared by 0 bases and J by 7 bases, with 9 bases between. For the CDR3, the DNA is TGTGCCAGCAGCTTAGCGGAGGAATGGACCCAGTACTTC. It translates to CASSLAEEWTQYF.

The rearrangement uses TRBV9 and TRBJ2-1; 9 bases agree with TRBD2. This CDR3 is built from 16 residues. The junction had 9 bases not matched to a gene; V was cut back by 0 bases and J by 8 bases. The V gene's germline CDR1 is SGDLS and CDR2 YYNGEE. The DNA for the CDR3 is TGTGCCAGCAGCGTAGCCCCGGGACTAGCTTTCGATGAGCAGTTCTTC. Translation: CASSVAPGLAFDEQFF.

CDR3 protein: CASRETGAYEQYF. Written as DNA, the CDR3 is TGCGCCAGCAGGGAGACAGGCGCCTACGAGCAGTACTTC. The chain has TRBV5-1 and TRBJ2-7; D is perhaps TRBD1 (6 bases). The germline V gene encodes CDR1 SGHRS and CDR2 YFSETQ. Trimming shortened V by 5 bases and J by 2 bases, and 11 bases separated the two germline ends. The CDR3 consists of 13 residues. Full variable domain (remainder filled in from reference TRBV5-1 and TRBJ2-7): KAGVTQTPRYLIKTRGQQVTLSCSPISGHRSVSWYQQTPGQGLQFLFEYFSETQRNKGNFPGRFSGRQFSNSRSEMNVSTLELGDSALYLCASRETGAYEQYFGPGTRLTVT.

The V and J genes are TRBV4-3 and TRBJ2-1; D tentatively fits TRBD1 or TRBD2 (7 bases each). Trimming pared 0 bases from V and 6 bases from J, leaving 15 bases between. Germline loops: CDR1 LGHNA, CDR2 YSLEER. This CDR3 has 16 residues. The CDR3 DNA reads as TGCGCCAGCAGCCAAGATCGGGGGGACAGTTTCAATGAGCAGTTCTTC. This sequence encodes CASSQDRGDSFNEQFF.

CDR3 residues: CAWSVGVGSNQPQHF. Here the CDR3 DNA reads TGTGCCTGGAGTGTAGGGGTGGGGAGCAATCAGCCCCAGCATTTT. This rearrangement joins TRBV30 to TRBJ1-5, with a tentative D call TRBD1 (5 bases). Germline V gene lookup returns CDR1 GTSNPN and CDR2 SVGIG (reference sequence). This CDR3 is 15 amino acids long. Trimming stripped 0 bases from V and 1 base from J, with 10 bases between.

This clone was seen a few times. V is TRBV5-4 and J is TRBJ1-1; 9 bases fit TRBD1. Losses at the gene ends were 5 bases for V and 4 bases for J; bases not matched to a gene: 15. This CDR3 is 17 amino acids long. Germline loops: CDR1 SGHNT, CDR2 YYREEE (reference sequence). CDR3 loop: CASSSVDRGLRGTEAFF. Here the CDR3 DNA reads TGTGCCAGCAGTTCTGTGGACAGGGGATTGAGGGGCACTGAAGCTTTCTTT.

This clone was detected a few times. The chain carries TRBV28 and TRBJ2-3; 7 bases map to TRBD1. The CDR3 sequence is 14 residues long. Germline V gene sequence: CDR1 MDHEN, CDR2 SYDVKM. J gave up 2 bases and V 6 bases, and 5 bases lay outside the gene matches. CDR3 in amino acids: CASSRTGVTDTQYF. The DNA of the CDR3 is TGTGCCAGCAGCCGTACAGGGGTCACAGATACGCAGTATTTT.

J is TRBJ2-7 and V is TRBV4-2; 9 bases align to TRBD1. The J segment lost 2 bases and the V segment lost 4 bases, leaving 9 bases of the junction unmatched. This CDR3 is 16 amino acids long. Germline CDR1 is LGHNA and CDR2 is YNFKEQ. The CDR3 is CASSRQPGQGTYEQYF. The CDR3 DNA reads TGTGCCAGCAGCCGACAGCCGGGACAGGGCACCTACGAGCAGTACTTC.

The DNA of the CDR3 is TGTGCCAGCGATGGGTGGGGAAACGAAAAACTGTTTTTT. Translating gives CASDGWGNEKLFF. This chain connects TRBV2 to TRBJ1-4; no definite D call. This CDR3 comprises 13 residues. Germline loops: CDR1 SNHLY, CDR2 FYNNEI. Trimming took off 8 bases at V and 8 bases at J, with 15 bases between the two ends.

This chain links TRBV5-6 with TRBJ1-4; D gene ambiguous. V lost 3 bases to trimming and J lost 6 bases, with 9 bases between them. CDR3 length: 13 residues. The germline V gene encodes CDR1 SGHDT and CDR2 YYEEEE. The CDR3 reads CASSWGDDEKLFF. CDR3 nucleotide sequence: TGTGCCAGCAGCTGGGGAGACGATGAAAAACTGTTTTTT. Filled out from reference TRBV5-6 and TRBJ1-4, the complete variable domain reads DAGVTQSPTHLIKTRGQQVTLRCSPKSGHDTVSWYQQALGQGPQFIFQYYEEEERQRGNFPDRFSGHQFPNYSSELNVNALLLGDSALYLCASSWGDDEKLFFGSGTQLSVL.

The chain links TRBV7-8 to TRBJ1-2; D is undetermined. Trimming stripped 2 bases from V and 4 bases from J, with 14 bases between. The CDR3 has 15 amino acids. From germline, CDR1 is SGHVS and CDR2 FQNEAQ. CDR3 amino acids: CASSLLQSPSYGYTF. The CDR3 DNA follows: TGTGCCAGCAGCTTATTACAAAGCCCCAGCTATGGCTACACCTTC.

This clone was counted a single time. V gene TRBV5-1 combines with J gene TRBJ2-2; perhaps TRBD1 as D (6 bases). Per germline, CDR1 SGHRS and CDR2 YFSETQ. V was clipped by 1 base and J by 6 bases, with 10 bases between them. The CDR3 is 14 amino acids. DNA of the CDR3: TGCGCCAGCAGCTTGTCTACAGGGCCCGGGGAGCTGTTTTTT. Encoded protein: CASSLSTGPGELFF.

This clone showed up just a few times. The chain joins TRBV28 to TRBJ1-5; D gene ambiguous. This CDR3 has 9 amino acids. Trimming removed 8 bases at V and 8 bases at J, with 4 bases between. Germline V gives CDR1 MDHEN, CDR2 SYDVKM. As DNA, the CDR3 is TGTGCCAGCGGCAAGCCCCAGCATTTT. This translates into CASGKPQHF.

The chain recombines TRBV4-3 with TRBJ2-1; 12 bases match TRBD1. The CDR3 contains 16 residues. V was pared by 3 bases and J by 8 bases, with 8 bases of the junction left unmatched. Per the germline V gene, CDR1 is LGHNA and CDR2 is YSLEER. The CDR3 loop reads CASSQGQGATDDEQFF. DNA of the CDR3: TGCGCCAGCAGCCAGGGACAGGGGGCCACCGACGATGAGCAGTTCTTC.